Each of the 30 T cell receptor beta chains below was sequenced from the same sample in a study of blood T cells in healthy people across ages. It was with a sample-barcoded 5' primer and a J-beta primer mix that a second PCR of about 7 to 12 cycles was run. TCRdb ran MiXCR on the 5' RACE reads and lists one entry per CDR3 protein. The sample records over 1,500,000 distinct CDR3 sequences, about 39% being singletons. The sequenced material came from blood. All receptors come from a human donor in good health.

This clonotype has just a few counts. V usage is TRBV10-3 and J usage is TRBJ2-7, with a weak D call TRBD2 (6 bases). Germline assignment: CDR1 ENHRY and CDR2 SYGVKD. The CDR3 consists of 15 residues. V was clipped by 1 base and J by 0 bases, with 10 bases between them. The CDR3 spells CAISEYLGSSYEQYF. CDR3 nucleotide sequence: TGTGCCATCAGTGAGTATCTCGGGAGCTCCTACGAGCAGTACTTC.

This clonotype has only a few counts. In DNA form, the CDR3 reads TGCAGTGGGATGGGCTTACAAACACCATTGGGCGAGCAGTACTTC. Its protein product is CSGMGLQTPLGEQYF. The chain recombines TRBV20-1 with TRBJ2-7; no reliable D call. Germline CDR1 and CDR2: DFQATT and SNEGSKA (reference sequence). Trimming pared 7 bases from V and 6 bases from J, leaving 25 bases between. The CDR3 consists of 15 residues.

This clonotype was recorded a few times. The rearrangement joins TRBV29-1 to TRBJ1-2; tentatively, D is TRBD1 (5 bases). Germline-derived CDR1 and CDR2 are SQVTM and ANQGSEA. The CDR3 totals 11 residues. The germline V and J ends were trimmed by 4 bases and 7 bases, with 10 bases remaining between them. The chain's CDR3 is CSVGQGFGYTF. The CDR3 nucleotides read TGCAGCGTTGGTCAGGGTTTTGGCTACACCTTC.

The chain couples TRBV5-1 to TRBJ1-2; perhaps TRBD1 as D (6 bases). Trimming removed 4 bases from V and 5 bases from J, with 15 bases in between. This CDR3 is 14 amino acids long. The germline CDR1 and CDR2 sequences are SGHRS and YFSETQ. Written as DNA, the CDR3 is TGCGCCAGCAGCCCATCCGGACAGCGTTATGGCTACACCTTC. This translates into CASSPSGQRYGYTF.

Worth noting for this clonotype: A junction end diverges from the germline sequence, so it may reflect a read error. This CDR3 is CASSILAGTDTQYF. As DNA, the CDR3 is TGTGCCAGCAGTATACTAGCAGGCACGGATACGCAGTATTTT. The rearrangement uses TRBV2 and TRBJ2-3, with a weak D call TRBD2 (6 bases). CDR1 is SNHLY and CDR2 is FYNNEI in the germline V gene. The CDR3 has 14 residues. The full variable domain, rest sourced from reference TRBV2 and TRBJ2-3, is EPEVTQTPSHQVTQMGQEVILRCVPISNHLYFYWYRQILGQKVEFLVSFYNNEISEKSEIFDDQFSVERPDGSNFTLKIRSTKLEDSAMYFCASSILAGTDTQYFGPGTRLTVL.

The sample holds many counts of this clonotype. The chain carries TRBV7-6 and TRBJ2-7; 8 bases line up with TRBD1. The CDR3 is 15 residues long. The ends lost 4 bases at V and 2 bases at J; junction bases unmatched: 7. Per the germline V gene, CDR1 is SGHVS and CDR2 is FNYEAQ. Here the CDR3 reads CASSSVRDRTYEQYF. Here the CDR3 DNA reads TGTGCCAGCAGCTCCGTCCGGGACAGGACCTACGAGCAGTACTTC.

The rearrangement uses TRBV20-1 and TRBJ2-5; TRBD1 is a possible D gene (6 bases). Germline assignment: CDR1 DFQATT and CDR2 SNEGSKA (reference sequence). The length of the CDR3 is 13 residues. V gave up 0 bases and J gave up 8 bases, with 13 bases separating them. The CDR3 region has the DNA TGCAGTGCTAGAGAGTCCTTACAGGGAACCCAGTACTTC. It specifies CSARESLQGTQYF.

The chain employs TRBV4-1 and TRBJ2-7, with D tentatively TRBD1 (6 bases). Germline values: CDR1 MGHRA, CDR2 YSYEKL. Trimming took 6 bases from V and 5 from J, leaving 11 bases between them. This CDR3 comprises 12 residues. CDR3 in amino acids: CASRSQGNEQYF. The CDR3 nucleotides are TGCGCCAGCAGATCCCAGGGGAACGAGCAGTACTTC.

With regard to this clonotype: Sequence at one end of the junction differs from germline and may be a read error. V and J are TRBV18 and TRBJ2-1; D is undetermined. Germline CDR1 and CDR2: KGHSH and LQKENI. CDR3 length: 12 residues. The CDR3 DNA reads as TGTGCCGGCTCGCGACCAAACAATGAGCAGTTCTTC. This codes for CAGSRPNNEQFF.

J is TRBJ1-4 and V is TRBV20-1; D ambiguous. CDR1 and CDR2 (germline): DFQATT, SNEGSKA (reference sequence). Trimming took 6 bases from V and 16 from J, leaving 24 bases between them. CDR3 length: 13 residues. Here the CDR3 reads CSATQAGPHRRFF. DNA of the CDR3: TGCAGTGCCACTCAGGCGGGTCCTCACAGACGGTTTTTT.

This chain joins TRBV28 and TRBJ2-4; TRBD2 matches 13 bases. The end of the DNA aligns better with TRBJ2-7, so the J call may be wrong. Per germline, CDR1 MDHEN and CDR2 SYDVKM. The CDR3 length is 19 residues. The CDR3: CASSQGTSGTSGETYEQYF. CDR3 nucleotide sequence: TGTGCCAGCTCACAAGGGACCTCCGGGACTAGCGGGGAGACCTACGAGCAGTACTTC.

The chain carries TRBV20-1 and TRBJ1-6; tentative D call: TRBD1 (6 bases). Germline V lookup: CDR1 DFQATT, CDR2 SNEGSKA (reference sequence). The CDR3 consists of 14 residues. V lost 5 bases to trimming and J lost 8 bases, with 16 bases between them. The CDR3, as DNA: TGCAGTGCTCCTGACAGGCTGGGGCATTCACCCCTCCACTTT. Translated, it gives CSAPDRLGHSPLHF.

The chain joins TRBV29-1 to TRBJ2-1, with D perhaps TRBD1 (6 bases). The V end lost 2 bases, the J end lost 13 bases, and 9 bases lay between the germline ends. CDR1 is SQVTM, CDR2 ANQGSEA, per germline. The CDR3 runs 10 residues. CDR3 protein: CSVERTAQFF. The CDR3, as DNA: TGCAGCGTTGAACGGACAGCACAGTTCTTC.

The chain has TRBV29-1 and TRBJ2-5; possible D gene TRBD1, 5 bases. The CDR3 runs 14 residues. Trimming pared 6 bases from V and 2 bases from J, leaving 16 bases between. CDR1 and CDR2 from the germline V gene are SQVTM and ANQGSEA. CDR3 nucleotide sequence: TGCAGCGTCGCACCTCAGGGATTACAAGAGACCCAGTACTTC. This gives the protein CSVAPQGLQETQYF.

This clonotype showed up just a few times. J is TRBJ2-7 and V is TRBV7-9; 7 bases line up with TRBD1. Germline assignment: CDR1 SEHNR and CDR2 FQNEAQ (reference sequence). The CDR3 sequence is 15 residues long. Trimming took 5 bases from V and 4 from J; bases not matched to a gene: 11. The CDR3 DNA is TGTGCCAGCAGCACCGAGACAGGGTACCAGTACGAGCAGTACTTC. Translated, it gives CASSTETGYQYEQYF.

This clonotype was observed a handful of times. The chain combines TRBV5-5 with TRBJ2-1; 16 nucleotides line up with TRBD2. This CDR3 has 16 residues. Germline assignment: CDR1 SGHKS and CDR2 YYEKEE (reference sequence). With V trimmed by 4 bases and J by 9 bases, 7 bases remained unmatched. The CDR3 nucleotides are TGTGCCAGCAGCCCGGGACTAGCGGGGGGGGTCGGTGAGCAGTTCTTC. The encoded protein is CASSPGLAGGVGEQFF.

This clonotype turned up a few times. The rearrangement links TRBV2 to TRBJ2-4, with TRBD1 matching over 9 bases. Germline CDR1 is SNHLY and CDR2 is FYNNEI. The CDR3 runs 16 residues. The trim removed 6 bases at V and 2 bases at J, leaving 8 bases unmatched. In DNA, the CDR3 is TGTGCCAGCAGCGGGGAGACAGGGGGAACCAAAAACATTCAGTACTTC. It is translated as CASSGETGGTKNIQYF.

As for this clonotype: At one end the junction does not follow the germline gene, possibly because of a read error. V is TRBV12-3 or TRBV12-4 and J is TRBJ1-2; D call uncertain. This CDR3 has 15 amino acids. The DNA for the CDR3 is TGTGCCAGCAGCTCGAGAGGGATTGGAAACTATGGCCACACCTTC. Its protein is CASSSRGIGNYGHTF.

The count of this clonotype is one. The J gene is TRBJ2-3, the V gene TRBV20-1, with TRBD2 matching over 9 bases. This CDR3 is built from 15 residues. Germline V CDR1 and CDR2: DFQATT, SNEGSKA (reference sequence). J gave up 5 bases and V 6 bases, and 12 bases lay outside the gene matches. The CDR3 region is CSAKNPGLARDTQYF. CDR3 bases: TGCAGTGCCAAGAACCCGGGACTAGCTAGAGATACGCAGTATTTT.

There are a few counts of this clonotype. This rearrangement joins TRBV5-1 to TRBJ1-1; TRBD1 matches 9 bases. This CDR3 comprises 15 residues. The V segment lost 0 bases and the J segment 2 bases; nucleotides outside the gene matches: 2. Per the germline V gene, CDR1 is SGHRS and CDR2 is YFSETQ. CDR3 sequence (DNA): TGCGCCAGCAGCTTGGCAACAGGGGGCAACACTGAAGCTTTCTTT. The encoded protein is CASSLATGGNTEAFF.

This clonotype was detected only a few times. The rearrangement links TRBV5-1 to TRBJ1-2; D not certain. The V end was cut by 2 bases, the J end by 3 bases, with 5 bases between. Germline loops: CDR1 SGHRS, CDR2 YFSETQ. The CDR3 contains 12 residues. In DNA, the CDR3 is TGCGCCAGCAGCTTCGAACACTATGGCTACACCTTC. Its protein product is CASSFEHYGYTF.

The genes are TRBV7-9 and TRBJ2-7, with no clear D. Germline CDR1 is SEHNR and CDR2 is FQNEAQ (reference sequence). CDR3 size: 15 residues. Trimming removed 1 base from V and 1 base from J, with 11 bases in between. The CDR3 protein is CASSLGTSKSYEQYF. CDR3 in DNA: TGTGCCAGCAGCTTAGGTACCAGCAAGTCCTACGAGCAGTACTTC. The entire variable domain, with the rest obtained from reference TRBV7-9 and TRBJ2-7, is as follows: DTGVSQNPRHKITKRGQNVTFRCDPISEHNRLYWYRQTLGQGPEFLTYFQNEAQLEKSRLLSDRFSAERPKGSFSTLEIQRTEQGDSAMYLCASSLGTSKSYEQYFGPGTRLTVT.

V gene TRBV4-3 combines with J gene TRBJ1-2; TRBD1 agrees at 7 bases. The V and J ends lost 0 bases and 8 bases, in that order; junction bases with no gene match: 6. Germline CDR1 LGHNA, CDR2 YSLEER. CDR3 length: 14 residues. CDR3 region: CASSQERGLRGYTF. The CDR3 DNA is TGCGCCAGCAGCCAAGAAAGGGGGCTACGGGGCTACACCTTC.

The sample holds a few counts of this clonotype. This sequence joins TRBV7-2 and TRBJ1-6; 7 nucleotides agree with TRBD1. This CDR3 region has 15 residues. Germline CDR1 is SGHTA and CDR2 is FQGNSA. Germline trimming cut 8 bases from V and 10 bases from J; bases unmatched to any gene: 14. DNA for the CDR3: TGTGCCAGCCATTATCCTAGGGGGCGCCAATCACCCCTCCACTTT. Translating it yields CASHYPRGRQSPLHF.

The CDR3 sequence: CASSERDRGLAFF. In nucleotides, the CDR3 is TGTGCCAGCAGTGAACGGGACAGGGGTTTGGCTTTCTTT. The V gene is TRBV2, the J gene TRBJ1-1; 10 bases map to TRBD1. The junction had 5 bases not matched to a gene; V was cut back by 2 bases and J by 11 bases. This CDR3 is 13 amino acids long. Germline loops: CDR1 SNHLY, CDR2 FYNNEI.

This clonotype has a single count. J is TRBJ1-2 and V is TRBV5-5, with D unclear. Germline V gene lookup returns CDR1 SGHKS and CDR2 YYEKEE (reference sequence). The CDR3 has 15 amino acids. The V end was cut by 0 bases, the J end by 3 bases, with 12 bases between. The CDR3: CASSLVTGSDYGYTF. For the CDR3, the DNA is TGTGCCAGCAGCTTGGTAACGGGAAGCGACTATGGCTACACCTTC.

This rearrangement joins TRBV19 to TRBJ2-1; D uncertain. Germline CDR1 reads LNHDA; CDR2 reads SQIVND (reference sequence). V gave up 7 bases and J gave up 1 base, with 11 bases separating them. The CDR3 length is 14 residues. CDR3 region: CASKQGGSYNEQFF. CDR3 coding DNA: TGTGCCAGTAAACAAGGTGGATCCTACAATGAGCAGTTCTTC.

The chain links TRBV4-3 to TRBJ2-4; TRBD2 matches at 7 bases. Germline V gene data show CDR1 as LGHNA and CDR2 as YSLEER. Germline trimming cut 0 bases from V and 4 bases from J; bases unmatched to any gene: 6. This CDR3 region has 16 residues. CDR3 in amino acids: CASSQDIQGGKNIQYF. The CDR3 DNA reads TGCGCCAGCAGCCAAGATATCCAGGGAGGGAAAAACATTCAGTACTTC.

V gene TRBV2 combines with J gene TRBJ2-5; the match to TRBD2 covers 7 bases. The CDR3 is made up of 15 amino acids. With V trimmed by 5 bases and J by 2 bases, 8 bases remained unmatched. Germline V gene sequence: CDR1 SNHLY, CDR2 FYNNEI. CDR3 nucleotides: TGTGCCAGCAGTTTTGGGGCTAGCGGACAAGAGACCCAGTACTTC. This gives the protein CASSFGASGQETQYF.

Only a few counts were recorded for this clonotype. V gene TRBV4-3 combines with J gene TRBJ1-2; D gene uncertain. The germline V gene has CDR1 LGHNA and CDR2 YSLEER. The V gene lost 2 bases and the J gene lost 2 bases, with 6 bases spanning the gap. The CDR3 sequence is 13 residues long. The CDR3 protein is CASSQNGNYGYTF. In nucleotides, the CDR3 is TGCGCCAGCAGCCAAAACGGGAACTATGGCTACACCTTC.